This entry lists 18 T cell receptor beta chains sequenced from one sample in a study of OX40 agonist ivuxolimab in advanced cancers. Profiled with immunoSEQ multiplex PCR; TCRdb holds only in-frame clones, not every one. The sample records tens of thousands of clones, 70% to 90% being singletons. Sequencing was performed on CD4+ or CD8+ T cells sorted from blood, taken in a trial of the OX40 agonist ivuxolimab. These receptor sequences come from an adult with an advanced solid tumor such as melanoma, head and neck, liver or kidney cancer.

The chain employs TRBV6-1 and TRBJ2-2; a weak D match, TRBD2 (5 bases). V was clipped by 8 bases and J by 6 bases, with 19 bases between them. The CDR3 extends over 15 amino acids. The germline CDR1 and CDR2 sequences are MNHNS and SASEGT. In DNA, the CDR3 is TGTGCCAGCCTTGGGGTACTAGTTCCCCCCGGGGAGCTGTTTTTT. It yields the protein CASLGVLVPPGELFF.

The chain has TRBV7-2 and TRBJ2-5; D remains ambiguous. The V end lost 3 bases, the J end lost 1 base, and 6 bases lay between the germline ends. From germline, CDR1 is SGHTA and CDR2 FQGNSA. The CDR3 is 13 amino acids. CDR3 sequence reads: CASSLFIQETQYF. In DNA form, the CDR3 reads TGTGCCAGCAGCTTGTTTATCCAAGAGACCCAGTACTTC.

The V and J genes are TRBV27 and TRBJ2-5, with a tentative D call TRBD1 (6 bases). From germline, CDR1 is MNHEY and CDR2 SMNVEV (reference sequence). The V gene lost 5 bases and the J gene lost 1 base, with 14 bases spanning the gap. This CDR3 is built from 15 residues. Written as DNA, the CDR3 is TGTGCCAGCAGTCACTCTAGACAGGCCCAAGAGACCCAGTACTTC. Translating gives CASSHSRQAQETQYF.

The V gene is TRBV7-9, the J gene TRBJ2-7, with a possible D match to TRBD1 (7 bases). The germline gives CDR1 SEHNR, CDR2 FQNEAQ (reference sequence). This CDR3 is built from 17 residues. Trimming took 1 base from V and 2 from J, leaving 18 bases between them. The CDR3 spells CASSLEIGGDSPYEQYF. The CDR3 DNA reads TGTGCCAGCAGCTTAGAAATAGGAGGGGACAGCCCCTACGAGCAGTACTTC.

This clone was counted only a few times. The chain combines TRBV18 with TRBJ2-3; unclear D gene. Trimming pared 3 bases from V and 3 bases from J, leaving 10 bases between. Germline-derived CDR1 and CDR2 are KGHSH and LQKENI. The CDR3 length is 14 residues. Here the CDR3 DNA reads TGTGCCAGCTCACCGACCCTTCGGACAGATACGCAGTATTTT. This encodes CASSPTLRTDTQYF.

Only a few counts were recorded for this clone. V and J are TRBV4-1 and TRBJ2-7; tentative D call: TRBD2 (6 bases). CDR1 MGHRA and CDR2 YSYEKL come from the germline V gene. V was trimmed by 4 bases and J by 0 bases, leaving 13 bases between them. The CDR3 sequence is 15 residues long. The CDR3 sequence: CASSPEWGDSYEQYF. The CDR3 nucleotides read TGCGCCAGCAGCCCCGAGTGGGGGGACTCCTACGAGCAGTACTTC.

The V call is TRBV29-1, the J call TRBJ2-1; the D gene could be TRBD1 or TRBD2 (5 bases each). The CDR3 is 13 residues long. Germline values: CDR1 SQVTM, CDR2 ANQGSEA. V was shortened by 4 bases and J by 3 bases, with 10 bases between the two germline ends. The CDR3 DNA reads as TGCAGCGTTGGGGGGAGCGGCTACAATGAGCAGTTCTTC. Protein product: CSVGGSGYNEQFF.

The chain is built from TRBV2 and TRBJ1-1, with D uncertain. The V end lost 6 bases, the J end lost 0 bases, and 11 bases lay between the germline ends. The germline CDR1 and CDR2 sequences are SNHLY and FYNNEI. CDR3 length: 14 residues. CDR3 sequence: CASREEEMNTEAFF. The CDR3 coding sequence is TGTGCCAGCAGAGAGGAAGAAATGAACACTGAAGCTTTCTTT.

V usage is TRBV18 and J usage is TRBJ2-6; D might be TRBD2 (6 bases). CDR3 length: 15 residues. The germline V and J ends were trimmed by 3 bases and 3 bases, with 9 bases remaining between them. Germline V gives CDR1 KGHSH, CDR2 LQKENI. In DNA, the CDR3 is TGTGCCAGCTCACCCGGAGGGGATGGGGCCAACGTCCTGACTTTC. As protein: CASSPGGDGANVLTF. The full variable domain, completed using reference TRBV18 and TRBJ2-6, is NAGVMQNPRHLVRRRGQEARLRCSPMKGHSHVYWYRQLPEEGLKFMVYLQKENIIDESGMPKERFSAEFPKEGPSILRIQQVVRGDSAAYFCASSPGGDGANVLTFGAGSRLTVL.

Comment on this clone: Here the CDR3 omits its conserved ending phenylalanine or tryptophan, so a read error is the likely source. This chain uses TRBV5-4 with TRBJ1-6; 7 bases are a match to TRBD1. The CDR3 totals 15 residues. Germline lookup yields CDR1 SGHNT and CDR2 YYREEE (reference sequence). The J segment lost 7 bases and the V segment lost 1 base, leaving 5 bases of the junction unmatched. The CDR3 reads CASSLLGTANSPLHL. The CDR3 DNA reads TGTGCCAGCAGCTTGCTAGGGACAGCGAATTCACCCCTCCACCTT.

For this clone: A read error is likely, as this CDR3 ends without the conserved phenylalanine or tryptophan. Here the CDR3 reads CSVDGTGNEQYL. Written as DNA, the CDR3 is TGCAGCGTTGATGGGACAGGGAACGAGCAGTACCTC. The J gene is TRBJ2-7, the V gene TRBV29-1; 9 bases match TRBD1. CDR3 length: 12 amino acids. Germline V gives CDR1 SQVTM, CDR2 ANQGSEA. Trimming cost V 3 bases and J 5 bases; bases outside gene matches: 2.

J is TRBJ1-5 and V is TRBV6-5; TRBD1 is a possible D gene (6 bases). Trimming removed 8 bases at V and 2 bases at J, with 10 bases between. The length of the CDR3 is 13 residues. CDR1 is MNHEY and CDR2 is SVGAGI in the germline V gene. CDR3 amino acids: CASSRQGNQPQHF. The CDR3, as DNA: TGTGCCAGCTCCCGACAGGGCAATCAGCCCCAGCATTTT.

The chain is built from TRBV7-3 and TRBJ2-3, with D tentatively TRBD2 (6 bases). Trimming left V 5 bases short and J 2 bases short, with 11 bases between. The CDR3 is 14 residues long. Germline V CDR1 and CDR2: SGHTA, FQGTGA. The chain's CDR3 is CASSEGLHTDTQYF. CDR3 nucleotides: TGTGCCAGCAGCGAGGGACTTCACACAGATACGCAGTATTTT.

The V call is TRBV7-3, the J call TRBJ1-2; D may be TRBD1 (5 bases). CDR1 is SGHTA, CDR2 FQGTGA, per germline. The CDR3 length is 13 residues. Trimming pared 2 bases from V and 5 bases from J, leaving 9 bases between. The CDR3 bases are TGTGCCAGCAGCTTAGGGGCAGGGTATGGCTACACCTTC. This encodes CASSLGAGYGYTF.

A single count supports this clone. The J gene is TRBJ2-1, the V gene TRBV9, with TRBD2 matching over 11 bases. There are 15 residues in the CDR3. The trim removed 5 bases at V and 6 bases at J, leaving 7 bases unmatched. Germline CDR1 reads SGDLS; CDR2 reads YYNGEE. The CDR3 protein is CASRGGLAGGNEQFF. Written as DNA, the CDR3 is TGTGCCAGCAGAGGAGGGCTAGCGGGGGGCAATGAGCAGTTCTTC.

V usage is TRBV6-4 and J usage is TRBJ1-1; 8 bases fit TRBD1. CDR3 size: 13 residues. Germline CDR1 reads MRHNA; CDR2 reads SNTAGT. The V gene end was trimmed by 6 bases and the J gene end by 3 bases; junction bases not matched to a gene: 3. CDR3 DNA sequence: TGTGCCAGCAGGCAGGACAGGGACACTGAAGCTTTCTTT. Protein product: CASRQDRDTEAFF.

This clone was seen just once. The gene calls are TRBV10-3 and TRBJ1-3; unclear D gene. CDR1 is ENHRY and CDR2 is SYGVKD in the germline V gene. Trimming stripped 6 bases from V and 0 bases from J, with 12 bases between. The CDR3 consists of 15 residues. The CDR3 spells CAIRGDGTSGNTIYF. The CDR3 nucleotides read TGTGCCATCAGGGGCGACGGTACCTCTGGAAACACCATATATTTT.

The J gene is TRBJ1-1, the V gene TRBV5-6; D ambiguous. The ends were cut back, 4 bases at V and 5 bases at J, with 21 bases in the middle. The CDR3 sequence is 16 residues long. Germline-derived CDR1 and CDR2 are SGHDT and YYEEEE. The CDR3 region is CASSHRPNRGWTEAFF. The CDR3 DNA follows: TGTGCCAGCAGCCATAGACCCAACAGAGGCTGGACTGAAGCTTTCTTT.